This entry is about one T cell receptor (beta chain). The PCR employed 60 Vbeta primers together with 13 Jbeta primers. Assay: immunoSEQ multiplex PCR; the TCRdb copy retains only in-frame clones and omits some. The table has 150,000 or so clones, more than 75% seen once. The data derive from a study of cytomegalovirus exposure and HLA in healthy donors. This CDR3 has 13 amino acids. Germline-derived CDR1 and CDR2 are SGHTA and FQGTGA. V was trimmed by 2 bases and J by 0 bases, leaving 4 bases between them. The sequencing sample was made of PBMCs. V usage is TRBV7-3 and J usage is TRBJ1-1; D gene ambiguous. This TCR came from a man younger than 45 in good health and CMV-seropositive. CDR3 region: CASSLHMNTEAFF. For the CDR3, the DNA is TGTGCCAGCAGCTTACACATGAACACTGAAGCTTTCTTT.